This T cell receptor beta chain was captured by sequencing in a study of CD8 T cells in Susac syndrome. Study findings and constraints: Only a relatively small number of individuals were included in the TCR sequencing and HLA analysis.

As to this clonotype: Its antigen remains unidentified.

Sequencing of TCR beta was performed on blood CD8+ and CD4+ T cells. Both CD4+ and CD8+ T cells were negatively isolated, and TEMRA cells underwent FACS enrichment. Roughly 0.45 to 1 ug RNA was reverse transcribed with random hexamers. immunoSEQ multiplex PCR amplified TCR beta CDR3 across 54 Vbeta, 13 Jbeta. MiXCR, applied by TCRdb to the immunoSEQ multiplex PCR reads, yields one record per CDR3 protein. Of some 150,000 distinct CDR3 sequences listed, 85% to 95% are singletons. Sample: CD8+ T cells from PBMCs. This clonotype was sampled from a human donor in good health.

CDR3 bases: TGTGCCAGCAGTTCGGGACTGGAGGAGACCCAGTACTTC. Protein sequence: CASSSGLEETQYF. The chain employs TRBV28 and TRBJ2-5, with a possible D match to TRBD2 (6 bases). The CDR3 is 13 residues long. Germline lookup yields CDR1 MDHEN and CDR2 SYDVKM. With 4 bases removed from V and 5 bases from J, the gap between germline ends came to 11 bases.